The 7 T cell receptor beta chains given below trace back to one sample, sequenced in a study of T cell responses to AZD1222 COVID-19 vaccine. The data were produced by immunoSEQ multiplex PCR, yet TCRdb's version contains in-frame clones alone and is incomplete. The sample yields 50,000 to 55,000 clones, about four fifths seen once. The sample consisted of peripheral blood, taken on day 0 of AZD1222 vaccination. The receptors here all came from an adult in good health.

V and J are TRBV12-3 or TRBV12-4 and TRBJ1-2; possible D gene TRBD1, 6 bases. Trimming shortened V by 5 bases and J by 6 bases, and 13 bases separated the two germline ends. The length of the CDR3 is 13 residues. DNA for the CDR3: TGTGCCAGCAGTCCACAGGGAATCCATGGCTACACCTTC. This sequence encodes CASSPQGIHGYTF.

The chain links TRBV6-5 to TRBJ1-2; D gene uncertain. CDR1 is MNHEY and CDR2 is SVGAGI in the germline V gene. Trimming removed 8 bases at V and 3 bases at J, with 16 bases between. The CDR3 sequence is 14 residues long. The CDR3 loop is CASRQRTGDYGYTF. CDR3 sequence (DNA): TGTGCCAGCCGTCAGCGGACGGGAGACTATGGCTACACCTTC.

The CDR3 nucleotides are TGTGCCAGCCAGGACAGGGTTGGTGGCTACACCTTC. Its translation is CASQDRVGGYTF. V is TRBV19 and J is TRBJ1-2, with 8 bases aligning to TRBD1. The CDR3 has 12 amino acids. Germline-derived CDR1 and CDR2 are LNHDA and SQIVND (reference sequence). V lost 9 bases and J lost 7; bases outside the gene matches: 7.

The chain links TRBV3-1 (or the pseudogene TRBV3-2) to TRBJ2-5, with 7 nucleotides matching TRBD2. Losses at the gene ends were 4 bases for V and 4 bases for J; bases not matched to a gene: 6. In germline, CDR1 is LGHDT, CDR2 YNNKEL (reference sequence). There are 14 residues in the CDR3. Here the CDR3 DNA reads TGTGCCAGCAGCCGAGGCCTAGCGGCAGAGACCCAGTACTTC. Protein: CASSRGLAAETQYF.

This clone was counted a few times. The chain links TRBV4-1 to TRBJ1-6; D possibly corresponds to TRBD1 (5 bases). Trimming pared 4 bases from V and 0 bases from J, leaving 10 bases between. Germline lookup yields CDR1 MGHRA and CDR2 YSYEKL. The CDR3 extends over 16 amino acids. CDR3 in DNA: TGCGCCAGCAGCCCGCGGACAAGCTCCTATAATTCACCCCTCCACTTT. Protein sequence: CASSPRTSSYNSPLHF.

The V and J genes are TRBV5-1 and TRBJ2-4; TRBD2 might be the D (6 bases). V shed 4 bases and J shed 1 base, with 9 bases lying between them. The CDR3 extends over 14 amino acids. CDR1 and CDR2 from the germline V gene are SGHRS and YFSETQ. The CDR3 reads CASSPGGAKNIQYF. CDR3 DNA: TGCGCCAGCAGCCCTGGGGGGGCCAAAAACATTCAGTACTTC.

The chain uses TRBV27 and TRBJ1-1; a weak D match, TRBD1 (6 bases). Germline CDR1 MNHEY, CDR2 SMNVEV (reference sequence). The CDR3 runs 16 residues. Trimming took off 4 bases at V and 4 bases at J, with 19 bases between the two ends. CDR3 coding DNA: TGTGCCAGCAGTTCCGGACTGGGGGGCGGAAGCACTGAAGCTTTCTTT. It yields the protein CASSSGLGGGSTEAFF.